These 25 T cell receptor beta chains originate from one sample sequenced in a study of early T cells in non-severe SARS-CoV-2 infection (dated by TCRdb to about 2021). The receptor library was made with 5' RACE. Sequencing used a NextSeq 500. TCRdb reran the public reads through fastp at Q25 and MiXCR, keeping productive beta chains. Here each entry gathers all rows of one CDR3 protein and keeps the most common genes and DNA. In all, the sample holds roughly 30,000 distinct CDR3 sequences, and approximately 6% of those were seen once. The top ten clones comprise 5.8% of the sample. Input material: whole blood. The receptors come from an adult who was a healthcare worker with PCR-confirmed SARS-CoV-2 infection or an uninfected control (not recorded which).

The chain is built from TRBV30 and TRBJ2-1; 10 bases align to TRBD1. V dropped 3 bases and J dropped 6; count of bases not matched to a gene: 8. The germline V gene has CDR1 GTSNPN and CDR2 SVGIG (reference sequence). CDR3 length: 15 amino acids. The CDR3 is CAWSSGTGEVNEQFF. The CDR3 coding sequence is TGTGCCTGGAGCTCCGGGACAGGGGAGGTCAATGAGCAGTTCTTC.

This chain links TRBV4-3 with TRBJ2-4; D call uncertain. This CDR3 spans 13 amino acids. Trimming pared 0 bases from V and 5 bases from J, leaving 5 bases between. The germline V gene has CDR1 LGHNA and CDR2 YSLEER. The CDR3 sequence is CASSQDMQNIQYF. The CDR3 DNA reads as TGCGCCAGCAGCCAAGATATGCAAAACATTCAGTACTTC.

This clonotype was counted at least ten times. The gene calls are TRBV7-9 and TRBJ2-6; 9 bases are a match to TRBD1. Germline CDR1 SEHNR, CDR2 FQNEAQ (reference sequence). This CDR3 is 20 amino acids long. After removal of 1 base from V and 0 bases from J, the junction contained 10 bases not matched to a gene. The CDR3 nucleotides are TGTGCCAGCAGCTTAGAGCAACAGGGGGCTTTTAGCTCTGGGGCCAACGTCCTGACTTTC. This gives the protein CASSLEQQGAFSSGANVLTF.

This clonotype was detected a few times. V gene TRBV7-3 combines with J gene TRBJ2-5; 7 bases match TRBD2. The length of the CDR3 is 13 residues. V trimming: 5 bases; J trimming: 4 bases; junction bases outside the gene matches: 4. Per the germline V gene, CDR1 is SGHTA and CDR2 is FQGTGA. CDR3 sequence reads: CASSPGTIETQYF. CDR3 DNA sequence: TGTGCCAGCAGCCCCGGGACTATAGAGACCCAGTACTTC.

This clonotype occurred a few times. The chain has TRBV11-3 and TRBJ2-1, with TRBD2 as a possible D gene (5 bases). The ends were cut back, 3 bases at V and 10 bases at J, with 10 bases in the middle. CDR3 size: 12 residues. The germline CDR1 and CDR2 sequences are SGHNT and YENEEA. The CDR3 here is CASSLGEAEQFF. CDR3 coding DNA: TGTGCCAGCAGCTTGGGAGAGGCGGAGCAGTTCTTC.

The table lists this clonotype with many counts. DNA of the CDR3: TGTGCCAGCAGCCTTGGGATGGCTCGGACAGTTGAAAAACTGTTTTTT. Translated: CASSLGMARTVEKLFF. The chain links TRBV11-2 to TRBJ1-4, with a tentative D call TRBD1 (6 bases). V was clipped by 5 bases and J by 7 bases, with 20 bases between them. Germline values: CDR1 SGHAT, CDR2 FQNNGV. CDR3 size: 16 residues. The full variable domain, its missing parts supplied by reference TRBV11-2 and TRBJ1-4, is EAGVAQSPRYKIIEKRQSVAFWCNPISGHATLYWYQQILGQGPKLLIQFQNNGVVDDSQLPKDRFSAERLKGVDSTLKIQPAKLEDSAVYLCASSLGMARTVEKLFFGSGTQLSVL.

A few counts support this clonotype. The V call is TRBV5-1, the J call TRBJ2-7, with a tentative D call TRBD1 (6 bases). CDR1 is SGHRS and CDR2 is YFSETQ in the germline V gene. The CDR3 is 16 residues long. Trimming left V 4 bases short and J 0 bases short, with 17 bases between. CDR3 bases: TGCGCCAGCAGCCGGACAGCCGCTCCCCCCTCCTACGAGCAGTACTTC. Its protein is CASSRTAAPPSYEQYF.

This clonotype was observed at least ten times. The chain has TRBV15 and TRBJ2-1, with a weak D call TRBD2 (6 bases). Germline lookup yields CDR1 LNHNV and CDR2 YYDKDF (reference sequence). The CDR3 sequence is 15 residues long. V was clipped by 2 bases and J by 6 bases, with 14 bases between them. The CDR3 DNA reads TGTGCCACCAGCAGAAGATTGGCGGGATTCAATGAGCAGTTCTTC. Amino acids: CATSRRLAGFNEQFF.

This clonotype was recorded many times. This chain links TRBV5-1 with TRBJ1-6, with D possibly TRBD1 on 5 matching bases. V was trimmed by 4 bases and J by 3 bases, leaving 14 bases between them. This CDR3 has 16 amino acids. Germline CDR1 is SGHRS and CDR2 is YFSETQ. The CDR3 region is CASSLGTGDYNSPLHF. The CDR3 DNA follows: TGCGCCAGCAGCCTTGGGACGGGAGACTATAATTCACCCCTCCACTTT.

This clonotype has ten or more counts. CDR3 residues: CASSLVQGDTEAFF. The CDR3 bases are TGTGCCAGCAGCTTAGTACAGGGGGACACTGAAGCTTTCTTT. The chain couples TRBV7-2 to TRBJ1-1; 8 positions agree with TRBD1. CDR3 length: 14 residues. The V segment lost 1 base and the J segment 3 bases; nucleotides outside the gene matches: 1. Germline CDR1 reads SGHTA; CDR2 reads FQGNSA.

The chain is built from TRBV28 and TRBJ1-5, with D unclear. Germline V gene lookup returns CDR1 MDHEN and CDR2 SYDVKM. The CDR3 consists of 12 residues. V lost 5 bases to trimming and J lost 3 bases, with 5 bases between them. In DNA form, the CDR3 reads TGTGCCAGCAGTCTACTCAATCAGCCCCAGCATTTT. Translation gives CASSLLNQPQHF.

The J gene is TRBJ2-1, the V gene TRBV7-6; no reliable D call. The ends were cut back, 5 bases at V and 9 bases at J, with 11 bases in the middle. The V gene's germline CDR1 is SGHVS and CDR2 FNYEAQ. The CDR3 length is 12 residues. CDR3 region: CASSPLLGEQFF. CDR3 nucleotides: TGTGCCAGCAGCCCCCTTTTGGGTGAGCAGTTCTTC.

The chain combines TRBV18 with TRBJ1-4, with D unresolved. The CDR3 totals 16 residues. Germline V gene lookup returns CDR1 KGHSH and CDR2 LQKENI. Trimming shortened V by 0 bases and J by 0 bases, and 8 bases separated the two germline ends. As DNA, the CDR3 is TGTGCCAGCTCACCACCGTCACGCGCAACTAATGAAAAACTGTTTTTT. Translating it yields CASSPPSRATNEKLFF.

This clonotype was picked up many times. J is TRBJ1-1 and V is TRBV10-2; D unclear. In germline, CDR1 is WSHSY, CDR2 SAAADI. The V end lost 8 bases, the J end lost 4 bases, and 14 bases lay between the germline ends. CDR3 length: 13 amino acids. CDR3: CASEFGAGTEAFF. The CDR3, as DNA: TGCGCCAGCGAGTTCGGCGCAGGCACTGAAGCTTTCTTT.

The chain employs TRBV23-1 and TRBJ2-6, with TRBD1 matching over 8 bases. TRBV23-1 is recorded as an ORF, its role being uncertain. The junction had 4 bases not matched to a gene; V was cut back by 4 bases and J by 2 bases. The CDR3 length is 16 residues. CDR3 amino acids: CASSLPRGPGANVLTF. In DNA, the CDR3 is TGCGCCAGCAGTCTCCCCAGGGGGCCTGGGGCCAACGTCCTGACTTTC.

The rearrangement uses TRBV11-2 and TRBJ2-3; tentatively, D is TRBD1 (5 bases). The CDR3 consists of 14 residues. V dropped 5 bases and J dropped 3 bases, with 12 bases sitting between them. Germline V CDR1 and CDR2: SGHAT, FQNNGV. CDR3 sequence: CASSPGARTDTQYF. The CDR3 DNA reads TGTGCCAGCAGCCCTGGGGCTAGGACAGATACGCAGTATTTT.

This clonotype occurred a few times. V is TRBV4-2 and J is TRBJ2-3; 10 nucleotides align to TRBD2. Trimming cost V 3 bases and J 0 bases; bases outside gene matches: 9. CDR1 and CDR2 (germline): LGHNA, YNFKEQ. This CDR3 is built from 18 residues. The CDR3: CASSHHLAGVSSTDTQYF. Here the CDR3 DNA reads TGTGCCAGCAGCCATCACCTAGCGGGGGTTTCTAGCACAGATACGCAGTATTTT.

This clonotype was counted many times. The CDR3 spells CASSRLGLDVEQFF. The CDR3 DNA is TGCGCCAGCAGCCGTCTGGGACTAGATGTCGAGCAGTTCTTC. The genes are TRBV4-1 and TRBJ2-1, with TRBD2 matching over 8 bases. The CDR3 contains 14 residues. The germline CDR1 and CDR2 sequences are MGHRA and YSYEKL. With V trimmed by 4 bases and J by 10 bases, 9 bases remained unmatched.

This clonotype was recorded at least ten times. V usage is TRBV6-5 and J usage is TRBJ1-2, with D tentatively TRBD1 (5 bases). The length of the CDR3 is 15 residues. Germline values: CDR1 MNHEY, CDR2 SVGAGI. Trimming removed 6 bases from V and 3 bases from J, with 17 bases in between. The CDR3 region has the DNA TGTGCCAGCAGGGGACCTCCCACGAGAGACTATGGCTACACCTTC. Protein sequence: CASRGPPTRDYGYTF.

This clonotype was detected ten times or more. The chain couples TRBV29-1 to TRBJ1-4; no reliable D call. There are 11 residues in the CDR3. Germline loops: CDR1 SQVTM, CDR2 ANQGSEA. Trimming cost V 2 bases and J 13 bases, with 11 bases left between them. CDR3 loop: CSVENGFRLFF. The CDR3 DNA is TGCAGCGTTGAAAACGGGTTTAGACTGTTTTTT.

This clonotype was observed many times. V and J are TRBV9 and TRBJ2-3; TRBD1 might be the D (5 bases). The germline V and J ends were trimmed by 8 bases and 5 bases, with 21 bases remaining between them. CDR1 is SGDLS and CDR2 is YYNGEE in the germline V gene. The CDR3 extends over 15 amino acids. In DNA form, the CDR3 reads TGTGCCAGTCAACTTCTAGGGGATGTGGGAGATACGCAGTATTTT. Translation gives CASQLLGDVGDTQYF.

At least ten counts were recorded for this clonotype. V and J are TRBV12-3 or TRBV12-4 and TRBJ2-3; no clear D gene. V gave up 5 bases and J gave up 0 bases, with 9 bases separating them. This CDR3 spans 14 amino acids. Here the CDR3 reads CASSQTTSTDTQYF. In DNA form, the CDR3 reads TGTGCCAGCAGTCAGACAACGAGCACAGATACGCAGTATTTT.

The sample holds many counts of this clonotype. CDR3 DNA sequence: TGTGCCAGCAGCTCCAACTCCGGGACAGGGGAAGATGAGCAGTTCTTC. It yields the protein CASSSNSGTGEDEQFF. The gene calls are TRBV5-5 and TRBJ2-1; 10 positions agree with TRBD1. This CDR3 region has 16 residues. Germline CDR1 is SGHKS and CDR2 is YYEKEE (reference sequence). Losses at the gene ends were 3 bases for V and 8 bases for J; bases not matched to a gene: 11.

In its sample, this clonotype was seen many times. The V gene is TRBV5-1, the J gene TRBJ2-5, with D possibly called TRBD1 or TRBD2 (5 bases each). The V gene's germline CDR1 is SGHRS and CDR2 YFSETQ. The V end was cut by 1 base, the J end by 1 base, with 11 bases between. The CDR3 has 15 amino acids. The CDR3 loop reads CASSLMGTLQETQYF. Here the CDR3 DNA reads TGCGCCAGCAGCTTGATGGGGACGCTCCAAGAGACCCAGTACTTC.

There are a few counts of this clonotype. The CDR3 DNA is TGTGCCAGCAGTGCCCCCTTCTACGAGCAGTACTTC. This translates into CASSAPFYEQYF. J is TRBJ2-7 and V is TRBV28; D is uncertain. Germline assignment: CDR1 MDHEN and CDR2 SYDVKM. The CDR3 extends over 12 amino acids. Trimming took 5 bases from V and 3 from J, leaving 8 bases between them.